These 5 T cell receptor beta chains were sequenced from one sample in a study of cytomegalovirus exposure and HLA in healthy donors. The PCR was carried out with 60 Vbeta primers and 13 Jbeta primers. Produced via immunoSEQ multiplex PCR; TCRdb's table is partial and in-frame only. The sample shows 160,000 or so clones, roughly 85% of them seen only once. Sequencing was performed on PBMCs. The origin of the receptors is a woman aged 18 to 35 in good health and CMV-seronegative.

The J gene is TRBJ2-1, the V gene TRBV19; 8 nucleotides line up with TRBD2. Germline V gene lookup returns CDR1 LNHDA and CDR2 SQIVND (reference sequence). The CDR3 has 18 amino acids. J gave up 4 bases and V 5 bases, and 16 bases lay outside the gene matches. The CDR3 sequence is CASSLRGGRYQGYNEQFF. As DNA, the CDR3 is TGTGCCAGTAGTCTTCGGGGGGGGCGTTATCAGGGGTACAATGAGCAGTTCTTC.

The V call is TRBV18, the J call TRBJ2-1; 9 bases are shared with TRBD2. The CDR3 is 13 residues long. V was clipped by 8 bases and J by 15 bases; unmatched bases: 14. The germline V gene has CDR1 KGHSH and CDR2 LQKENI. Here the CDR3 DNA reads TGTGCCAGCGGAACCGGGACTAGCAATTGGCGGTTCTTC. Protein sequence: CASGTGTSNWRFF. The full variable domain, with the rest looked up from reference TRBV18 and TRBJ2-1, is NAGVMQNPRHLVRRRGQEARLRCSPMKGHSHVYWYRQLPEEGLKFMVYLQKENIIDESGMPKERFSAEFPKEGPSILRIQQVVRGDSAAYFCASGTGTSNWRFFGPGTRLTVL.

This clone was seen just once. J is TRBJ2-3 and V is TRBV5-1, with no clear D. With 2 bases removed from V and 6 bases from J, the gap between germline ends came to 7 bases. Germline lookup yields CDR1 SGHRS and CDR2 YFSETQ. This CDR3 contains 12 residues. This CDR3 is CASSFPQDTQYF. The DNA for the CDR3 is TGCGCCAGCAGCTTCCCACAGGATACGCAGTATTTT.

DNA of the CDR3: TGTGCCAGCAGCTGGGGGACTAGCGGAGCCCTATACAATGAGCAGTTCTTC. This gives the protein CASSWGTSGALYNEQFF. J is TRBJ2-1 and V is TRBV5-4, with 11 positions matching TRBD2. The CDR3 is 17 amino acids. The V and J ends lost 3 bases and 4 bases, in that order; junction bases with no gene match: 9. Germline assignment: CDR1 SGHNT and CDR2 YYREEE (reference sequence).

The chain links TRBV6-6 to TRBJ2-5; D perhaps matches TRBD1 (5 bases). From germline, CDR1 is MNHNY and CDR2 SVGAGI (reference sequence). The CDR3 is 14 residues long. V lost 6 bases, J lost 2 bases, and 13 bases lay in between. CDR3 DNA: TGTGCCAGCAGCCGGGTTGGGGCACAAGAGACCCAGTACTTC. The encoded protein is CASSRVGAQETQYF.